Presented here are 8 T cell receptor beta chains from one specimen sequenced in a study of cytomegalovirus exposure and HLA in healthy donors. Amplification used 60 Vbeta primers and 13 Jbeta primers. TCRdb's table, derived via immunoSEQ multiplex PCR, lists solely in-frame clones and lacks some. The table includes roughly 140,000 clones, 65% to 85% detected once. Sequenced material: PBMCs. These receptors all stem from a male donor in good health and CMV-seronegative.

The chain employs TRBV11-1 and TRBJ2-7; TRBD2 is a possible D gene (5 bases). Germline V gives CDR1 SGHAT, CDR2 FQDESV (reference sequence). The V end was cut by 4 bases, the J end by 0 bases, with 13 bases between. The CDR3 totals 15 residues. CDR3: CASSSGRRSSYEQYF. CDR3 bases: TGTGCCAGCAGCTCGGGAAGAAGGAGCTCCTACGAGCAGTACTTC.

V gene TRBV5-6 combines with J gene TRBJ2-4; D is unclear. V gave up 4 bases and J gave up 0 bases, with 14 bases separating them. Germline lookup yields CDR1 SGHDT and CDR2 YYEEEE. The CDR3 runs to 16 residues. DNA for the CDR3: TGTGCCAGCAGCCAAACAGACCTGCTAGCCAAAAACATTCAGTACTTC. Protein product: CASSQTDLLAKNIQYF.

Only a few counts were recorded for this clone. The junction and the germline gene differ at one end; a read error may be behind it. The rearrangement joins TRBV29-1 to TRBJ2-1, with TRBD2 matching over 14 bases. CDR3 length: 12 residues. Germline V lookup: CDR1 SQVTM, CDR2 ANQGSEA. This CDR3 reads CSVGTSGSRGIF. CDR3 nucleotides: TGCAGCGTAGGGACTAGCGGGAGCCGGGGAATCTTC.

The genes are TRBV4-3 and TRBJ2-1; TRBD1 matches 7 bases. The CDR3 sequence is 15 residues long. Germline V gene data show CDR1 as LGHNA and CDR2 as YSLEER. V lost 3 bases to trimming and J lost 9 bases; unmatched junction nucleotides: 11. The CDR3 sequence is CASSQTGTAPFEQFF. The CDR3 coding sequence is TGCGCCAGCAGCCAGACCGGGACAGCCCCTTTTGAGCAGTTCTTC.

The CDR3 sequence: CASSQVGQGRYGYTF. CDR3 sequence (DNA): TGTGCCAGCTCACAAGTGGGACAGGGGCGTTATGGCTACACCTTC. This rearrangement joins TRBV18 to TRBJ1-2, with TRBD1 identical over 10 bases. Germline V gives CDR1 KGHSH, CDR2 LQKENI. The CDR3 loop spans 15 amino acids. V shed 4 bases and J 5 bases; nucleotides not matched to a gene: 7. The full variable domain, its missing parts supplied by reference TRBV18 and TRBJ1-2, is NAGVMQNPRHLVRRRGQEARLRCSPMKGHSHVYWYRQLPEEGLKFMVYLQKENIIDESGMPKERFSAEFPKEGPSILRIQQVVRGDSAAYFCASSQVGQGRYGYTFGSGTRLTVV.

On this clone itself: Other DNA sequences in this sample translate to the same CDR3. This chain links TRBV19 with TRBJ1-2, with D perhaps matching TRBD1 (5 bases). CDR1 and CDR2 from the germline V gene are LNHDA and SQIVND (reference sequence). The ends were cut back, 4 bases at V and 4 bases at J, with 10 bases in the middle. CDR3 length equals 13 residues. This CDR3 is CASSTLQGYGYTF. CDR3 in DNA: TGTGCCAGTAGTACCCTCCAGGGCTATGGCTACACCTTC.

The chain has TRBV19 and TRBJ1-1; D might be TRBD1 (5 bases). CDR1 is LNHDA, CDR2 SQIVND, per germline (reference sequence). The V end was cut by 1 base, the J end by 10 bases, with 16 bases between. The CDR3 totals 14 residues. The CDR3 protein is CASSIGGTSRGAFF. In DNA, the CDR3 is TGTGCCAGTAGTATAGGCGGGACTTCCCGAGGAGCTTTCTTT. Full variable domain (missing parts from reference TRBV19 and TRBJ1-1): DGGITQSPKYLFRKEGQNVTLSCEQNLNHDAMYWYRQDPGQGLRLIYYSQIVNDFQKGDIAEGYSVSREKKESFPLTVTSAQKNPTAFYLCASSIGGTSRGAFFGQGTRLTVV.

This rearrangement joins TRBV5-4 to TRBJ2-3; 11 bases line up with TRBD2. Germline trimming cut 5 bases from V and 2 bases from J; bases unmatched to any gene: 7. The CDR3 is 16 residues long. CDR1 is SGHNT, CDR2 YYREEE, per germline (reference sequence). CDR3 protein: CASSFLAGGTTDTQYF. As DNA, the CDR3 is TGTGCCAGCAGTTTCTTAGCGGGAGGGACCACAGATACGCAGTATTTT.